This T cell receptor (beta chain) was sequenced during a study of cytomegalovirus exposure and HLA in healthy donors. About this clone itself: Its cognate antigen is unknown.

Trimming at V came to 4 bases and at J to 4 bases, leaving 4 bases not matched to a gene. The CDR3 length is 13 residues. Germline values: CDR1 LNHDA, CDR2 SQIVND (reference sequence). Primers: 60 Vbeta forward and 13 Jbeta reverse. The assay was immunoSEQ multiplex PCR, and TCRdb's table has in-frame clones only and misses some. The sample contains 120,000 to 150,000 clones, over 55% of which appear only once. Study-wide findings and caveats: An analysis that was carried out later associated 16,951 TCR beta sequences with HLA alleles at 0.05 false discovery rate. Analyses of presence/absence relied on an assumption of roughly uniform sequencing depth across donors. Solely CMV serostatus was available to characterize immune exposure.

The receptor was derived from a man aged 35-49 years in good health and CMV-seronegative. The rearrangement links TRBV19 to TRBJ2-7, with 7 bases lining up with TRBD1. The sample was PBMCs. The CDR3 DNA is TGTGCCAGTAGTAGACAGGGTAGGTACGAGCAGTACTTC. Translated, it gives CASSRQGRYEQYF.